This record covers a single T cell receptor beta chain. The data belong to a study of CXCR3-negative and CXCR3-positive naive CD8 T cells. Naive CD8+ T cells carried a CD45RO-CCR7+CD27+CD95- phenotype. The germline V gene has CDR1 MGHRA and CDR2 YSYEKL. There are 16 residues in the CDR3. 5' RACE that incorporated UMI labels was used to prepare the TRB cDNA libraries. TCRdb reprocessed the 5' RACE reads, keeping one entry per CDR3 protein, no DNA. This repertoire includes 6,500 to 7,500 distinct CDR3 sequences. The receptor was derived from a human donor in good health. Some clones in this sample may be carry-over from other donors' samples. This chain joins TRBV4-1 and TRBJ2-7; as DNA is missing, the TRBD1 call by TCRdb cannot be tested. Sequenced material: naive CXCR3- CD8+ T cells from blood. Subset reported: CD45RO-CCR7+CD27+CD95- naive CD8+ T cells lacking CXCR3 (TNR3-). CDR3 residues: CASSQDPRTGSYEQYF.